Listed below are T cell receptor beta chains from one sample, sequenced in a study of T cell changes during pregnancy in multiple sclerosis. Generated by immunoSEQ multiplex PCR, the TCRdb table keeps only in-frame clones and is missing some. The sample has around 51,000 clones, 90% to 95% seen once. The specimen was peripheral blood, collected in the second trimester of pregnancy. The receptors come from a female donor with multiple sclerosis, enrolled in a pregnancy study. Both conserved end residues are part of each CDR3. Each record gives: D gene, J gene, clone size, V gene, CDR3 DNA, CDR3 protein. The D gene is left open where the match is weak. Size is stated for part of the rows, as once, few or many counts, or as a class when the clone is expanded.

d_gene: TRBD1
j_gene: TRBJ2-1
abundance: NA
v_gene: TRBV5-6
CDR3nt: TGTGCCAGCAGGTTCTTCCGGACAGGAGACTACAATGAGCAGTTCTTC
CDR3aa: CASRFFRTGDYNEQFF

d_gene: NA
j_gene: TRBJ1-2
abundance: NA
v_gene: TRBV2
CDR3nt: TGTGCCAGCACTATATGGGACAATGGCTACACCTTC
CDR3aa: CASTIWDNGYTF

d_gene: NA
j_gene: TRBJ1-1
abundance: NA
v_gene: TRBV7-8
CDR3nt: TGTGCCAGCAGCTTACAGGGCTCGATGAACACTGAAGCTTTCTTT
CDR3aa: CASSLQGSMNTEAFF

d_gene: NA
j_gene: TRBJ1-2
abundance: NA
v_gene: TRBV9
CDR3nt: TGTGCCAGCAGCGTAGAGGGACACCAAGCTAACTATGGCTACACCTTC
CDR3aa: CASSVEGHQANYGYTF

d_gene: TRBD1
j_gene: TRBJ1-5
abundance: NA
v_gene: TRBV18
CDR3nt: TGTGCCAGCTCACCGGAGGGGACAGGGGAGGATAGCAATCAGCCCCAGCATTTT
CDR3aa: CASSPEGTGEDSNQPQHF

d_gene: NA
j_gene: TRBJ2-1
abundance: NA
v_gene: TRBV5-4
CDR3nt: TGTGCCAGCAGCCAAGATGGGACTGGGACCTACAATGAGCAGTTCTTC
CDR3aa: CASSQDGTGTYNEQFF

d_gene: NA
j_gene: TRBJ1-4
abundance: NA
v_gene: TRBV6-5
CDR3nt: TGTGCCAGCAGTTATACCGGAGCGCAGAGACTGTTTTTT
CDR3aa: CASSYTGAQRLFF

d_gene: NA
j_gene: TRBJ1-5
abundance: NA
v_gene: TRBV28
CDR3nt: TGTGCCAGCAGTCTCGTCCGGGGGGGGCAGCCCCAGCATTTT
CDR3aa: CASSLVRGGQPQHF

d_gene: NA
j_gene: TRBJ1-1
abundance: NA
v_gene: TRBV10-3
CDR3nt: TGTGCCATCACCGAGGAACAGGGAGATACTGAAGCTTTCTTT
CDR3aa: CAITEEQGDTEAFF

d_gene: TRBD1
j_gene: TRBJ1-2
abundance: NA
v_gene: TRBV6-6
CDR3nt: TGTGCCAGCAGTTCGACAGGGGACAAACACTATGGCTACACCTTC
CDR3aa: CASSSTGDKHYGYTF

d_gene: TRBD1
j_gene: TRBJ1-2
abundance: once
v_gene: TRBV5-1
CDR3nt: TGCGCCAGCAGCTTGTCCCCCGGGACAGGGGGGGGAGGCTACACCTTC
CDR3aa: CASSLSPGTGGGGYTF

d_gene: TRBD2
j_gene: TRBJ2-3
abundance: NA
v_gene: TRBV6-4
CDR3nt: TGTGCCAGCAGTGAACTAGCGGGCACAGATACGCAGTATTTT
CDR3aa: CASSELAGTDTQYF

d_gene: TRBD1
j_gene: TRBJ2-7
abundance: NA
v_gene: TRBV27
CDR3nt: TGTGCCAGCAGTTCAACCCTCTCGGACAGGACTTCCTACGAGCAGTACTTC
CDR3aa: CASSSTLSDRTSYEQYF

d_gene: TRBD1
j_gene: TRBJ1-1
abundance: once
v_gene: TRBV13
CDR3nt: TGTGCCAGCAGCTCTGGGACAGGGATGAACACTGAAGCTTTCTTT
CDR3aa: CASSSGTGMNTEAFF

d_gene: NA
j_gene: TRBJ1-2
abundance: once
v_gene: TRBV10-3
CDR3nt: TGTGCCATCAGTGATCGGGGGACCAACTATGGCTACACCTTC
CDR3aa: CAISDRGTNYGYTF

d_gene: TRBD1
j_gene: TRBJ2-3
abundance: NA
v_gene: TRBV7-9
CDR3nt: TGTGCCAGCAGCTTAGGACAGGGGGCAGGCACAGATACGCAGTATTTT
CDR3aa: CASSLGQGAGTDTQYF

d_gene: NA
j_gene: TRBJ2-2
abundance: once
v_gene: TRBV7-3
CDR3nt: TGTGCCAGCAGACCCCGGGGTACCGGGGAGCTGTTTTTT
CDR3aa: CASRPRGTGELFF

d_gene: NA
j_gene: TRBJ1-1
abundance: few
v_gene: TRBV6-5
CDR3nt: TGTGCCAGCCAGCGGGATGGCAGTAGCACTGAAGCTTTCTTT
CDR3aa: CASQRDGSSTEAFF

d_gene: TRBD2
j_gene: TRBJ2-1
abundance: NA
v_gene: TRBV27
CDR3nt: TGTGCCAGCAGTTCCCCCAGCGGGGGGTACAATGAGCAGTTCTTC
CDR3aa: CASSSPSGGYNEQFF

d_gene: TRBD1
j_gene: TRBJ1-5
abundance: NA
v_gene: TRBV5-5
CDR3nt: TGTGCCAGCAGCTGGGACAGGGGGGGCAATCAGCCCCAGCATTTT
CDR3aa: CASSWDRGGNQPQHF

d_gene: TRBD2
j_gene: TRBJ2-2
abundance: NA
v_gene: TRBV5-1
CDR3nt: TGCGCCAGCAGCGTCGGACTAGCGGGAGCCACCGGGGAGCTGTTTTTT
CDR3aa: CASSVGLAGATGELFF

d_gene: NA
j_gene: TRBJ1-5
abundance: NA
v_gene: TRBV6-6
CDR3nt: TGTGCCAGCAGAATGACAGGAGGAAATCAGCCCCAGCATTTT
CDR3aa: CASRMTGGNQPQHF

d_gene: TRBD2
j_gene: TRBJ2-1
abundance: NA
v_gene: TRBV19
CDR3nt: TGTGCCAGTAGTGTAGCGGGAGCATTCTACAATGAGCAGTTCTTC
CDR3aa: CASSVAGAFYNEQFF

d_gene: NA
j_gene: TRBJ1-1
abundance: once
v_gene: TRBV4-1
CDR3nt: TGCGCCAGCAGCCCAGCAGGGGCGCGGACTGAAGCTTTCTTT
CDR3aa: CASSPAGARTEAFF

d_gene: NA
j_gene: TRBJ1-1
abundance: once
v_gene: TRBV27
CDR3nt: TGTGCCAGCAGTTCCGGGGGGCGGAGGACTGAAGCTTTCTTT
CDR3aa: CASSSGGRRTEAFF

d_gene: TRBD1
j_gene: TRBJ1-2
abundance: NA
v_gene: TRBV4-2
CDR3nt: TGTGCCAGCAGCCAAGTGGGACAGGGACAGGGGGCGAGTGGCTACACCTTC
CDR3aa: CASSQVGQGQGASGYTF

d_gene: NA
j_gene: TRBJ2-7
abundance: NA
v_gene: TRBV6-6
CDR3nt: TGTGCCAGCAGTTACCCGGTTAAGAGCGACGAGCAGTACTTC
CDR3aa: CASSYPVKSDEQYF

d_gene: NA
j_gene: TRBJ1-5
abundance: NA
v_gene: TRBV28
CDR3nt: TGTGCCAGCAGGGACCGAAAGACAGAACGCAATCAGCCCCAGCATTTT
CDR3aa: CASRDRKTERNQPQHF

d_gene: NA
j_gene: TRBJ2-2
abundance: NA
v_gene: TRBV7-3
CDR3nt: TGTGCCAGCAGCTCCCCCGTCGGCGGGACGGGCGGGGAGCTGTTTTTT
CDR3aa: CASSSPVGGTGGELFF

d_gene: TRBD1
j_gene: TRBJ1-5
abundance: NA
v_gene: TRBV10-3
CDR3nt: TGTGCCATCCGACAGGGGGCGAATCAGCCCCAGCATTTT
CDR3aa: CAIRQGANQPQHF

d_gene: NA
j_gene: TRBJ2-3
abundance: NA
v_gene: TRBV4-2
CDR3nt: TGTGCCAGCAGCCAAGATGAGTGGGAGGTGGAAGATACGCAGTATTTT
CDR3aa: CASSQDEWEVEDTQYF

d_gene: TRBD2
j_gene: TRBJ2-7
abundance: few
v_gene: TRBV5-4
CDR3nt: TGTGCCAGCAGCTTCCGGCTAGCGGGTAGCGAGCAGTACTTC
CDR3aa: CASSFRLAGSEQYF

d_gene: NA
j_gene: TRBJ2-2
abundance: NA
v_gene: TRBV30
CDR3nt: TGTGCCTGGAGTGTTGGGCCGCGGAACACCGGGGAGCTGTTTTTT
CDR3aa: CAWSVGPRNTGELFF

d_gene: TRBD1
j_gene: TRBJ1-2
abundance: once
v_gene: TRBV6-1
CDR3nt: TGTGCCAGCAGTGAAGCCGGACAGGGATACTATGGCTACACCTTC
CDR3aa: CASSEAGQGYYGYTF

d_gene: NA
j_gene: TRBJ1-2
abundance: NA
v_gene: TRBV4-2
CDR3nt: TGTGCCAGCAGCCAACAGACAGAGAGCTATGGCTACACCTTC
CDR3aa: CASSQQTESYGYTF

d_gene: TRBD2
j_gene: TRBJ2-5
abundance: NA
v_gene: TRBV29-1
CDR3nt: TGCAGCCTCCAACTAGCGGGAGAAGTGTCGGAGACCCAGTACTTC
CDR3aa: CSLQLAGEVSETQYF

d_gene: NA
j_gene: TRBJ2-7
abundance: NA
v_gene: TRBV6-5
CDR3nt: TGTGCCAGCAGTCGGGGCGAGCAGTACTTC
CDR3aa: CASSRGEQYF

d_gene: TRBD1
j_gene: TRBJ1-1
abundance: NA
v_gene: TRBV6-6
CDR3nt: TGTGCCAGCAGTCCGGGACAGGACTACTTGAACACTGAAGCTTTCTTT
CDR3aa: CASSPGQDYLNTEAFF

d_gene: NA
j_gene: TRBJ2-1
abundance: NA
v_gene: TRBV19
CDR3nt: TGTGCCAGTACCGCCACGGACAGAGCTGAGCAGTTCTTC
CDR3aa: CASTATDRAEQFF

d_gene: TRBD1
j_gene: TRBJ1-4
abundance: NA
v_gene: TRBV7-2
CDR3nt: TGTGCCAGCAGACCAGAGGGGGCGAGACTGTTTTTT
CDR3aa: CASRPEGARLFF

d_gene: NA
j_gene: TRBJ1-5
abundance: NA
v_gene: TRBV28
CDR3nt: TGTGCCAGCAGTTTACAGTATAGCAATCAGCCCCAGCATTTT
CDR3aa: CASSLQYSNQPQHF

d_gene: TRBD2
j_gene: TRBJ2-3
abundance: NA
v_gene: TRBV9
CDR3nt: TGTGCCAGCAGGCCGGCGGGAGCTAGCACAGATACGCAGTATTTT
CDR3aa: CASRPAGASTDTQYF

d_gene: NA
j_gene: TRBJ2-4
abundance: once
v_gene: TRBV5-5
CDR3nt: TGTGCCAGCAGCTTGACGGGATGGGACATTCAGTACTTC
CDR3aa: CASSLTGWDIQYF

d_gene: TRBD2
j_gene: TRBJ2-1
abundance: NA
v_gene: TRBV19
CDR3nt: TGTGCCAGTAGTATTACGATCCTAGCGGGGTACAATGAGCAGTTCTTC
CDR3aa: CASSITILAGYNEQFF

d_gene: NA
j_gene: TRBJ2-1
abundance: NA
v_gene: TRBV13
CDR3nt: TGTGCCAGCAGCCCCGCGAGTAATGAGCAGTTCTTC
CDR3aa: CASSPASNEQFF

d_gene: NA
j_gene: TRBJ1-4
abundance: NA
v_gene: TRBV15
CDR3nt: TGTGCCACCAGCAGAGATTCTACTTGGGGCGAAAAACTGTTTTTT
CDR3aa: CATSRDSTWGEKLFF

d_gene: NA
j_gene: TRBJ2-5
abundance: once
v_gene: TRBV11-2
CDR3nt: TGTGCCAGCAGCTTTACGGGACTCAGGGAAGAGACCCAGTACTTC
CDR3aa: CASSFTGLREETQYF

d_gene: TRBD2
j_gene: TRBJ2-1
abundance: NA
v_gene: TRBV6-1
CDR3nt: TGTGCCAGCCTACACCGGACTAGCGCCAACAATGAGCAGTTCTTC
CDR3aa: CASLHRTSANNEQFF

d_gene: TRBD1
j_gene: TRBJ2-7
abundance: NA
v_gene: TRBV27
CDR3nt: TGTGCCAGCACCAGACAGGGATCCTACGAGCAGTACTTC
CDR3aa: CASTRQGSYEQYF

d_gene: NA
j_gene: TRBJ1-2
abundance: NA
v_gene: TRBV28
CDR3nt: TGTGCCAGCAGTTCACGTCTTGGAGGGCCCTATGGCTACACCTTC
CDR3aa: CASSSRLGGPYGYTF

d_gene: NA
j_gene: TRBJ2-4
abundance: once
v_gene: TRBV7-3
CDR3nt: TGTGCCAGCAGCTTACAAGGGGGAGACATTCAGTACTTC
CDR3aa: CASSLQGGDIQYF

d_gene: NA
j_gene: TRBJ1-6
abundance: NA
v_gene: TRBV6-5
CDR3nt: TGTGCCAGCAGGGTGTCAGGGAGGGGGAATTCACCCCTCCACTTT
CDR3aa: CASRVSGRGNSPLHF

d_gene: TRBD2
j_gene: TRBJ2-3
abundance: NA
v_gene: TRBV25-1
CDR3nt: TGTGCCAGCAGTAGACTAGCGGGAGACCCAGATACGCAGTATTTT
CDR3aa: CASSRLAGDPDTQYF

d_gene: NA
j_gene: TRBJ2-7
abundance: NA
v_gene: TRBV19
CDR3nt: TGTGCCAGTATCGGCCAGGGGAACTACGAGCAGTACTTC
CDR3aa: CASIGQGNYEQYF

d_gene: TRBD2
j_gene: TRBJ2-2
abundance: once
v_gene: TRBV19
CDR3nt: TGTGCCAGTAGTATAGTGGCGGGGGTCACCGGGGAGCTGTTTTTT
CDR3aa: CASSIVAGVTGELFF